What follows is one T cell receptor (beta chain) and its context. Its antigen is unknown. TCRdb's copy holds only in-frame clones and misses some; the assay was immunoSEQ multiplex PCR. The repertoire holds around 110,000 clones, more than 85% seen once, with roughly 1.8% in the top ten. These data are taken from a study of PD-L1 blockade in urothelial cancer. Overall study: Samples of blood were analyzed 3 weeks (second dose) and 6 weeks after treatment start. Median blood clonality was 0.080, with 80,000 to 100,000 unique TCRs.

The time point was: peripheral blood 6 weeks after treatment start. The patients had locally advanced or metastatic urothelial carcinoma. Study outcomes and limitations: Clones that were tumor-associated expanded more in the blood of durable-benefit patients at 3 weeks.

The CDR3 loop spans 13 amino acids. The genes are TRBV21-1 and TRBJ1-5. TRBV21-1 constitutes a pseudogene. The sequence was obtained from a man aged 60 to 75 with urothelial cancer. The material was PBMCs, obtained around atezolizumab (anti-PD-L1) treatment. CDR3 amino acids: CASSGGTGQPQHF. In DNA, the CDR3 is TGTGCCAGCAGCGGAGGGACGGGTCAGCCCCAGCATTTT.